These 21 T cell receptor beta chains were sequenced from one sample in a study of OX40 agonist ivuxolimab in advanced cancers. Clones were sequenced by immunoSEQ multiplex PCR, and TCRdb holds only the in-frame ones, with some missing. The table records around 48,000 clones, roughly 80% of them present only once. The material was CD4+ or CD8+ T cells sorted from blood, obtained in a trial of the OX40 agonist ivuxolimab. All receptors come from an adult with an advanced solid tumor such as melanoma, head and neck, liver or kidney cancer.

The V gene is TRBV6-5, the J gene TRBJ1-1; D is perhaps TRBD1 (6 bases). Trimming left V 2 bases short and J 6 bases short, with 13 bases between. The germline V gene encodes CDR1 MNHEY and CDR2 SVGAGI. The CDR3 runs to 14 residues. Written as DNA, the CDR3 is TGTGCCAGCAGTTACGTAGCGGGGGCACCTGAAGCTTTCTTT. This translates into CASSYVAGAPEAFF.

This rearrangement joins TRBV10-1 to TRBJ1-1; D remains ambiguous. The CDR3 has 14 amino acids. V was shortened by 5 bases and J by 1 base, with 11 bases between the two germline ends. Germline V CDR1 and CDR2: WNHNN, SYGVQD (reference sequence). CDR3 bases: TGCGCCAGCAGTCACAGCTATGGGAACACTGAAGCTTTCTTT. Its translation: CASSHSYGNTEAFF.

The CDR3 protein is CASSLQGQSTDTQYF. The CDR3 nucleotides read TGTGCCAGCAGCCTACAGGGGCAGAGCACAGATACGCAGTATTTT. The J gene is TRBJ2-3, the V gene TRBV6-5, with 7 bases that match TRBD1. This CDR3 has 15 amino acids. V lost 6 bases and J lost 0; bases outside the gene matches: 6. Per the germline V gene, CDR1 is MNHEY and CDR2 is SVGAGI.

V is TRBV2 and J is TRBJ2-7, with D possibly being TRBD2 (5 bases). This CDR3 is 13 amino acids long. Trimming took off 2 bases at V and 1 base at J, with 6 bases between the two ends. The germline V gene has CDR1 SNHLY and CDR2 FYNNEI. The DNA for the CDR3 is TGTGCCAGCAGTGAAAGCGGATCCTACGAGCAGTACTTC. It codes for CASSESGSYEQYF.

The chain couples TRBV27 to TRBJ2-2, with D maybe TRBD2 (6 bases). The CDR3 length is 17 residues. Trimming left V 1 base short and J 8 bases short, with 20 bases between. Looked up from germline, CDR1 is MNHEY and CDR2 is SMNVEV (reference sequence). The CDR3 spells CASSLYSGGPRIGELFF. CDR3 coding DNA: TGTGCCAGCAGTTTATATAGCGGAGGGCCCAGGATAGGGGAGCTGTTTTTT.

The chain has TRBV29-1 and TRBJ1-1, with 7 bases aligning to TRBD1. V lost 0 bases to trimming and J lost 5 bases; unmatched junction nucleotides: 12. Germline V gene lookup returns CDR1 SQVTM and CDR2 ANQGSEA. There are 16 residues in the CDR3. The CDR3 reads CSVEDIQTGMFTEAFF. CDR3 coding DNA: TGCAGCGTTGAAGACATCCAGACAGGGATGTTTACTGAAGCTTTCTTT.

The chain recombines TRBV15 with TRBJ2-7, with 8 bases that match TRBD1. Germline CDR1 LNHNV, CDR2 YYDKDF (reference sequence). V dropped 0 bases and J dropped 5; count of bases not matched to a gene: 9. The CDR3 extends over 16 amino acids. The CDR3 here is CATSRDRTGRGDEQYF. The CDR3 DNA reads TGTGCCACCAGCAGAGACCGGACAGGGCGAGGGGACGAGCAGTACTTC.

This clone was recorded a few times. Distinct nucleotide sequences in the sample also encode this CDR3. The CDR3 region has the DNA TGCGCCAGCAGCTTACACGATTCCTACGAGCAGTACTTC. Translated, it gives CASSLHDSYEQYF. The chain combines TRBV5-1 with TRBJ2-7, with no clear D. This CDR3 is built from 13 residues. Deletions cut 2 bases from V and 1 base from J, with 7 bases between. Looked up from germline, CDR1 is SGHRS and CDR2 is YFSETQ.

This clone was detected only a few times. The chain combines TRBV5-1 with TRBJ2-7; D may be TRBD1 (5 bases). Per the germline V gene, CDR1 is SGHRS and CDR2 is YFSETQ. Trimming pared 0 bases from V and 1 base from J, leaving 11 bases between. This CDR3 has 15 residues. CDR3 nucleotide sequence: TGCGCCAGCAGCTTGGAAGCAGGGAATTCCTACGAGCAGTACTTC. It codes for CASSLEAGNSYEQYF.

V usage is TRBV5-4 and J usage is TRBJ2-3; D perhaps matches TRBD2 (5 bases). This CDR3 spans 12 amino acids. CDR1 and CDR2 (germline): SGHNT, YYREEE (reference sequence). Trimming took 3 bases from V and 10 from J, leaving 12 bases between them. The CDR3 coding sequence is TGTGCCAGCAGCTCTTACCGGGGATCGCAGTATTTT. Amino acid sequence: CASSSYRGSQYF.

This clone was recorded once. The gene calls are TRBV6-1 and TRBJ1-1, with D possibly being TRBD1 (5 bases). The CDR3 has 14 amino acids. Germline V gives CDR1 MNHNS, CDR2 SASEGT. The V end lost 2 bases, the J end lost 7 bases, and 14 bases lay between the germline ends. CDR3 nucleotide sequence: TGTGCCAGCAGTGAACTAATGGGGCAAGATGAAGCTTTCTTT. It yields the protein CASSELMGQDEAFF.

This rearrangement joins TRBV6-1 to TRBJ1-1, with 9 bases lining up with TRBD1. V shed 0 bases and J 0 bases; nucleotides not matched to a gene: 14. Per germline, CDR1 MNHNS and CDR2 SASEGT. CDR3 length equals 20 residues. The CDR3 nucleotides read TGTGCCAGCAGTGAAGCCACAGGGGGCCCGCACCTAATTTTGAACACTGAAGCTTTCTTT. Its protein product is CASSEATGGPHLILNTEAFF.

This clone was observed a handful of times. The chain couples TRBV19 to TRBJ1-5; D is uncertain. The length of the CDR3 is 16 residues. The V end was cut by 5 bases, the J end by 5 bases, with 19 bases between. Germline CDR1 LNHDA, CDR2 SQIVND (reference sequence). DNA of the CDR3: TGTGCCAGTAGTTCGTCATCGGGCAGCACATATCAGCCCCAGCATTTT. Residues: CASSSSSGSTYQPQHF.

The CDR3 protein is CASSFGQGDYGYTF. The CDR3 nucleotides read TGTGCCAGCAGCTTCGGACAGGGGGACTATGGCTACACCTTC. The J gene is TRBJ1-2, the V gene TRBV7-9; 10 bases agree with TRBD1. Germline V CDR1 and CDR2: SEHNR, FQNEAQ (reference sequence). Germline trimming cut 3 bases from V and 3 bases from J; bases unmatched to any gene: 1. This CDR3 spans 14 amino acids.

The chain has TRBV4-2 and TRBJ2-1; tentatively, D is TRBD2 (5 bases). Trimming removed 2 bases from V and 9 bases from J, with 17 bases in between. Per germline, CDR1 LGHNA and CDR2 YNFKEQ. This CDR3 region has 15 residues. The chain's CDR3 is CASSQNPTLALEQFF. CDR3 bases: TGTGCCAGCAGCCAAAACCCGACTCTAGCCCTTGAGCAGTTCTTC.

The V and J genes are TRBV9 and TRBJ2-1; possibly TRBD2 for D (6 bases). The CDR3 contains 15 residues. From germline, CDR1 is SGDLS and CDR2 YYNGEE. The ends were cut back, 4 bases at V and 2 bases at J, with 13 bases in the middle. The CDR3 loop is CASSTRLDPYNEQFF. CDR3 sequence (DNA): TGTGCCAGCAGCACCCGACTAGATCCCTACAATGAGCAGTTCTTC.

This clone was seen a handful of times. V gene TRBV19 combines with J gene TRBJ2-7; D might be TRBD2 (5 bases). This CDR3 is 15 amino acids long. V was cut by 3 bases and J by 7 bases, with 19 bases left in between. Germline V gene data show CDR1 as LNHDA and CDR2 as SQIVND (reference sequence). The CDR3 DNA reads TGTGCCAGTAGTATGGTCATGAGGGCGCCAAATGAGCAGTACTTC. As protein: CASSMVMRAPNEQYF.

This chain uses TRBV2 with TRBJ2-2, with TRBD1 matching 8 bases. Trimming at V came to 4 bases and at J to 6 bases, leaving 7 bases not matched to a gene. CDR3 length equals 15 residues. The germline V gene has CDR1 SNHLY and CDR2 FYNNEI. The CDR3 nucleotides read TGTGCCAGCAGTGGGCAGGGGGCGTTCGCCGGGGAGCTGTTTTTT. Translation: CASSGQGAFAGELFF.

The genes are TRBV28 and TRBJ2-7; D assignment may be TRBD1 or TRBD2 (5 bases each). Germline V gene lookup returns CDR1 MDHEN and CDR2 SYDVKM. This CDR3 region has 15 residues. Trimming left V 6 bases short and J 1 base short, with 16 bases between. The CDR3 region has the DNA TGTGCCAGCAGACATGGGGGTGAAGGGTCCTACGAGCAGTACTTC. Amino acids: CASRHGGEGSYEQYF.

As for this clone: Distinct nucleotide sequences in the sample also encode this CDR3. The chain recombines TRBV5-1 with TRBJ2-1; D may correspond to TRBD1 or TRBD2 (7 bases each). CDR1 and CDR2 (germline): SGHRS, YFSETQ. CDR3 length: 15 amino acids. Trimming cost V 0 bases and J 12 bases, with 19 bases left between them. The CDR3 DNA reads TGCGCCAGCAGCTTGGTAGACCGGGGGAGGGGGCGGCAGTTCTTC. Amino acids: CASSLVDRGRGRQFF.

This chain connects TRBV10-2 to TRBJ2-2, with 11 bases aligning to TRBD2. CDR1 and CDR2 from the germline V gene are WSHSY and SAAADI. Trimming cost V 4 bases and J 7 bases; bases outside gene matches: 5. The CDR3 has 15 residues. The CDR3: CASSGLAGLDGELFF. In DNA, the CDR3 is TGCGCCAGCAGTGGACTAGCGGGATTGGACGGGGAGCTGTTTTTT.